A single sample gave rise to the 18 T cell receptor beta chains below, sequenced in a study of T cells in Graves' hyperthyroidism and ophthalmopathy. TCR beta CDR3 region amplification was performed from RNA transcripts. RT-PCR in the first round (using the HTBI primer set) targeted the TCR CDR3. One entry per CDR3 protein, called by TCRdb with MiXCR from the multiplex PCR reads. Here the sample spans roughly 660,000 distinct CDR3 sequences, about 18% being singletons. The specimen sequenced was blood. These receptors all stem from a man in his forties or fifties with Graves' hyperthyroidism.

This clonotype came up many times. The rearrangement joins TRBV5-1 to TRBJ2-7; TRBD1 matches at 9 bases. V gave up 4 bases and J gave up 4 bases; unmatched junction bases: 9. Germline values: CDR1 SGHRS, CDR2 YFSETQ. CDR3 length equals 15 residues. The CDR3 nucleotides read TGCGCCAGCAGCGTGACGGGACAGGGTTCTTACGAGCAGTACTTC. Residues: CASSVTGQGSYEQYF.

This clonotype was seen at least ten times. The chain links TRBV27 to TRBJ2-2; D is uncertain. The germline V gene has CDR1 MNHEY and CDR2 SMNVEV (reference sequence). Between the trimmed V and J ends, which lost 7 bases and 4 bases, there was a span of 16 bases. The CDR3 length is 15 residues. The CDR3 region is CASTPDLYRTGELFF. The CDR3 bases are TGTGCCAGCACCCCCGACCTATATCGCACCGGGGAGCTGTTTTTT.

CDR3 bases: TGCAGTGCTAGAGATCTGACTAGCGGAATAAGCTCCTACGAGCAGTACTTC. It yields the protein CSARDLTSGISSYEQYF. The rearrangement links TRBV20-1 to TRBJ2-7; TRBD2 aligns across 9 bases. Germline V gene lookup returns CDR1 DFQATT and CDR2 SNEGSKA (reference sequence). This CDR3 comprises 17 residues. The V gene end was trimmed by 0 bases and the J gene end by 0 bases; junction bases not matched to a gene: 9.

This clonotype was seen many times. The chain employs TRBV15 and TRBJ2-3; 10 positions match TRBD2. The CDR3 contains 17 residues. In germline, CDR1 is LNHNV, CDR2 YYDKDF (reference sequence). The J segment lost 1 base and the V segment lost 1 base, leaving 5 bases of the junction unmatched. The CDR3 is CATSRVSGRWGTDTQYF. For the CDR3, the DNA is TGTGCCACCAGCAGAGTTAGCGGGAGGTGGGGCACAGATACGCAGTATTTT.

The rearrangement links TRBV11-2 to TRBJ1-6; D is ambiguous. From germline, CDR1 is SGHAT and CDR2 FQNNGV. The CDR3 runs to 14 residues. The V and J ends lost 5 bases and 7 bases respectively, with 12 bases between them. The CDR3 here is CASSPALENSPLHF. The CDR3 bases are TGTGCCAGCAGCCCCGCCCTGGAGAATTCACCCCTCCACTTT.

The sample holds a few counts of this clonotype. Being one base from a much bigger clone, this may be a read error. This chain's CDR3 is CASSRTSSGIWETQHF. CDR3 DNA sequence: TGTGCCAGCAGCCGTACCTCTAGCGGGATATGGGAGACCCAGCACTTC. This chain links TRBV3-1 with TRBJ2-5, with 9 bases identical to TRBD2. Germline assignment: CDR1 LGHDT and CDR2 YNNKEL (reference sequence). The CDR3 spans 16 residues.

With regard to this clonotype: Compared with germline, one end of the junction differs, possibly owing to a read error. The chain employs TRBV18 and TRBJ1-3; 7 bases map to TRBD1. This CDR3 spans 13 amino acids. Germline CDR1 is KGHSH and CDR2 is LQKENI. The CDR3 sequence is CACSPIDTGDIYF. In DNA form, the CDR3 reads TGTGCCTGCTCACCAATCGACACAGGGGACATATATTTT.

This clonotype was seen many times. The chain combines TRBV27 with TRBJ2-7; 8 nucleotides agree with TRBD1. In germline, CDR1 is MNHEY, CDR2 SMNVEV (reference sequence). CDR3 length: 16 amino acids. V shed 4 bases and J 4 bases; nucleotides not matched to a gene: 12. CDR3 region: CASSSPRQGRGYEQYF. DNA for the CDR3: TGTGCCAGCAGTTCTCCTCGACAGGGGAGAGGATACGAGCAGTACTTC.

This clonotype was picked up a small number of times. The chain carries TRBV20-1 and TRBJ1-4; D uncertain. Germline V gene sequence: CDR1 DFQATT, CDR2 SNEGSKA (reference sequence). There are 13 residues in the CDR3. Trimming removed 4 bases from V and 5 bases from J, with 11 bases in between. The DNA of the CDR3 is TGCAGTGCTAAGGCCTCGCAGAATGAAAAACTGTTTTTT. Translated, it gives CSAKASQNEKLFF.

The J gene is TRBJ2-1, the V gene TRBV10-3; D might be TRBD1 or TRBD2, each matching 5 bases. Germline values: CDR1 ENHRY, CDR2 SYGVKD. The CDR3 runs to 13 residues. Trimming pared 9 bases from V and 2 bases from J, leaving 11 bases between. The CDR3 protein is CAIRDGTYNEQFF. CDR3 nucleotides: TGTGCCATTCGGGACGGCACCTACAATGAGCAGTTCTTC.

This clonotype occurred a few times. A much bigger clone sits one base away, suggesting this may be a read error. The gene calls are TRBV12-3 or TRBV12-4 and TRBJ2-7, with D perhaps matching TRBD1 (6 bases). V gave up 10 bases and J gave up 3 bases, with 19 bases separating them. The CDR3 spans 14 residues. The CDR3 here is CANSHPLQGYEQYF. The CDR3 DNA is TGTGCCAACAGCCACCCCCTACAGGGCTACGAGCAGTACTTC.

This clonotype was observed many times. The chain uses TRBV28 and TRBJ1-4; D is perhaps TRBD1 (5 bases). Germline assignment: CDR1 MDHEN and CDR2 SYDVKM. The CDR3 loop spans 16 amino acids. V lost 1 base to trimming and J lost 10 bases, with 19 bases between them. CDR3 residues: CASSLLGRQGGGKLFF. CDR3 nucleotide sequence: TGTGCCAGCAGTTTATTAGGCCGGCAGGGAGGCGGAAAACTGTTTTTT.

This clonotype has a count of ten or more. V and J are TRBV2 and TRBJ2-6; 12 nucleotides agree with TRBD1. CDR3 length: 18 residues. V lost 6 bases to trimming and J lost 4 bases; unmatched junction nucleotides: 10. Germline CDR1 is SNHLY and CDR2 is FYNNEI. In nucleotides, the CDR3 is TGTGCCAGCAGGGACGGGACAGGGGGCGCGCTAGGGGCCAACGTCCTGACTTTC. This encodes CASRDGTGGALGANVLTF.

The chain recombines TRBV6-1 with TRBJ1-5; D not resolved. CDR3 length: 16 residues. CDR1 is MNHNS, CDR2 SASEGT, per germline. V was shortened by 0 bases and J by 5 bases, with 14 bases between the two germline ends. Here the CDR3 reads CASSEAQVDPYQPQHF. The CDR3 DNA follows: TGTGCCAGCAGTGAAGCGCAGGTGGATCCTTATCAGCCCCAGCATTTT.

The chain carries TRBV12-3 or TRBV12-4 and TRBJ2-3; D call uncertain. Trimming pared 2 bases from V and 0 bases from J, leaving 15 bases between. The CDR3 is 17 residues long. CDR3 residues: CASSLWFDGPSTDTQYF. In DNA form, the CDR3 reads TGTGCCAGCAGTTTATGGTTCGACGGGCCGAGCACAGATACGCAGTATTTT.

The V call is TRBV27, the J call TRBJ2-7; 11 bases are shared with TRBD1. Germline V lookup: CDR1 MNHEY, CDR2 SMNVEV (reference sequence). CDR3 size: 18 residues. V trimming: 5 bases; J trimming: 3 bases; junction bases outside the gene matches: 15. CDR3 DNA: TGTGCCAGCAGTCCCCTCGGACAGGGGGCCCTTAGGGACTACGAGCAGTACTTC. As protein: CASSPLGQGALRDYEQYF.

This clonotype was counted only a few times. The CDR3, as DNA: TGTGCCAGCAGCCTGGGTTTAGGCAGCACCTCCTACGAGCGGCAGTACTTC. Its translation is CASSLGLGSTSYERQYF. The V gene is TRBV5-8, the J gene TRBJ2-7, with D hard to call. Trimming cost V 4 bases and J 9 bases, with 29 bases left between them. Germline assignment: CDR1 SGHTS and CDR2 YDEGEE. The CDR3 loop spans 17 amino acids.

The rearrangement links TRBV28 to TRBJ2-7; D not resolved. Germline lookup yields CDR1 MDHEN and CDR2 SYDVKM. Trimming left V 6 bases short and J 5 bases short, with 17 bases between. The CDR3 has 14 residues. The CDR3 protein is CASRLDHTSNEQYF. The CDR3 coding sequence is TGTGCCAGCAGGTTGGACCACACTTCCAACGAGCAGTACTTC.